Listed below are T cell receptor beta chains from one sample, sequenced in a study of blood T cell dynamics during melanoma immunotherapy. The assay was immunoSEQ multiplex PCR, and TCRdb's table has in-frame clones only and misses some. The data contain around 10,000 clones, 80% of them seen just once; the ten biggest clones take up more than 20%. Material: blood, obtained from a patient treated with checkpoint blockade. The receptors originated from a human donor with melanoma. The conserved cysteine and the conserved F or W are not part of the CDR3 here. Fields, in order: D gene, clone size, V gene, J gene, CDR3 protein. The D gene is left open where the match is weak. For some rows the clone size is stated as once, few or many, or as a class when expanded; others skip it.

>-|once|TRBV7-2|TRBJ2-5
ASSLAKGETQY
>-|-|TRBV9|TRBJ2-4
ASSVALGGNIQY
>TRBD2|large|TRBV6-5|TRBJ2-5
ASTSTAGVEETQY
>-|-|TRBV6-1|TRBJ1-1
ASSLDVLANTEAF
>-|-|TRBV19|TRBJ1-5
ASSIKGYSNQPQH
>-|-|TRBV28|TRBJ2-2
ASNLRQGTGELF
>TRBD1|-|TRBV5-1|TRBJ1-3
ASSTGTGRNTIY
>-|-|TRBV10-3|TRBJ2-5
AIAKVGETQY
>-|-|TRBV21-1|TRBJ1-1
ASSIPLQGANTEAF
>TRBD1|-|TRBV5-1|TRBJ1-2
ASSLGQGEFIGYT
>-|-|TRBV7-2|TRBJ2-7
ASSPHGTARGEQY
>-|-|TRBV9|TRBJ2-3
ASSASGGPGGDTQY
>-|once|TRBV7-9|TRBJ1-4
ASRSEQGDEKLF
>-|-|TRBV7-2|TRBJ2-7
ASSPEGLREQY
>-|-|TRBV30|TRBJ2-1
AWSVLGGSEQF
>-|-|TRBV10-1|TRBJ2-7
ASSERAVDEQY
>-|-|TRBV7-9|TRBJ2-7
ASSSAGSYYEQY
>-|-|TRBV7-6|TRBJ2-2
ASSNGPAPGELF
>TRBD1|-|TRBV6-6|TRBJ1-2
ASSSGTGKAGYT
>-|-|TRBV28|TRBJ1-1
ASIRGGEDTEAF
>-|-|TRBV10-3|TRBJ2-1
AISESDNEQF
>-|-|TRBV6-1|TRBJ1-5
ASRDRSGNQPQH
>-|-|TRBV5-4|TRBJ1-1
ASSLGRLNTEAF
>TRBD1|-|TRBV7-2|TRBJ1-2
ASSLPGQGVYGYT
>-|-|TRBV5-1|TRBJ2-6
ASSLDVSSGANVLT
>TRBD1|once|TRBV14|TRBJ2-6
ASSQGQGRAGANVLT
>-|-|TRBV7-2|TRBJ2-4
ASSLGAGPQDIQY
>-|-|TRBV2|TRBJ2-2
ASTQRPGTGELF
>TRBD1|-|TRBV19|TRBJ2-7
ASSPSGQGHEQY
>TRBD2|-|TRBV4-1|TRBJ2-1
ASSQDPSGGGNNEQF
>-|-|TRBV6-5|TRBJ1-5
ASSSQGQPQH
>TRBD1|-|TRBV19|TRBJ2-6
ASSIRQGAPGANVLT
>-|-|TRBV7-2|-
ASSLGGGLLPYEQY
>-|-|TRBV4-3|TRBJ2-5
ASSQVGKKQETQY
>-|-|TRBV18|TRBJ2-2
ASSRRDFNTGELF
>TRBD1|-|TRBV7-2|TRBJ1-5
ASSLDRDQPQH
>TRBD1|-|TRBV7-8|TRBJ1-3
ASSLGIQGSPGRNTIY
>-|-|TRBV14|TRBJ2-2
ASSQERATNTGELF
>TRBD1|once|TRBV28|TRBJ1-3
ASSRTGGGSGNTIY
>-|once|TRBV5-4|TRBJ1-2
ASSLVSHNYGYT